The present T cell receptor beta chain was sequenced within a study of cytomegalovirus exposure and HLA in healthy donors. PCR employed 60 Vbeta and 13 Jbeta primers. TCRdb's table, derived via immunoSEQ multiplex PCR, lists solely in-frame clones and lacks some. The data show about 140,000 clones, with around 75% seen just once and less than 1.5% held by the top ten. Study conclusions and caveats: A classifier reportedly called cytomegalovirus status with high sensitivity and specificity. More clonal expansion characterized HLA-associated TCR beta chains than equally common others in a later analysis.

Germline CDR1 reads SGHRS; CDR2 reads YFSETQ. CDR3 size: 14 residues. Losses at the gene ends were 3 bases for V and 2 bases for J; bases not matched to a gene: 5. Remarks on this clone: Its antigen is unknown.

The sequenced material came from PBMCs. The chain employs TRBV5-1 and TRBJ2-7; TRBD1 agrees at 7 bases. The receptor comes from a female donor in good health and CMV-seronegative. CDR3 in DNA: TGCGCCAGCAGCTCGGACAGGCCCCCCTACGAGCAGTACTTC. It specifies CASSSDRPPYEQYF.